The rows below give T cell receptor beta chains drawn from one sample of a study of blood T cell repertoires in COVID-19. TCRdb's copy holds only in-frame clones and misses some; the assay was immunoSEQ multiplex PCR. Among under 200,000 clones listed, 85% were seen once. Sequencing was done on a sample of peripheral blood. The receptors shown here come from a woman between 55 and 75 years old with COVID-19, enrolled during active disease. The CDR3 runs from the conserved cysteine through the conserved F or W. A D gene is named only where the DNA matches it firmly. Some rows have no size entry. The others give once, few or many, or a class for an expanded clone.

j_call v_call clone_size d_call cdr3_aa cdr3_nt
TRBJ2-2 TRBV7-3 few TRBD2 CASSLMGGAGELFF TGTGCCAGCAGCTTAATGGGAGGGGCCGGGGAGCTGTTTTTT
TRBJ1-4 TRBV19 . . CASRRQATNEKLFF TGTGCCTCCCGACGACAGGCAACTAATGAAAAACTGTTTTTT
TRBJ2-7 TRBV9 . . CASSPGGRTYEQYF TGTGCCAGCAGCCCTGGGGGCAGAACCTACGAGCAGTACTTC
TRBJ2-1 TRBV19 . TRBD1 CASSIVGQGVGNEQFF TGTGCCAGTAGTATAGTAGGGCAGGGGGTGGGGAATGAGCAGTTCTTC
TRBJ2-2 TRBV6-1 . . CASSESYTGELFF TGTGCCAGCAGTGAGTCATACACCGGGGAGCTGTTTTTT
TRBJ2-1 TRBV7-3 . TRBD2 CASSSSQREVNEQFF TGTGCCAGCAGCTCCTCTCAGCGGGAGGTTAATGAGCAGTTCTTC
TRBJ1-1 TRBV7-9 . . CASSLPERGTEAFF TGTGCCAGCAGCTTACCCGAAAGGGGCACTGAAGCTTTCTTT
TRBJ2-2 TRBV19 . . CASSIVVPRGTGELFF TGTGCCAGTAGTATAGTTGTACCGCGTGGCACCGGGGAGCTGTTTTTT
TRBJ1-1 TRBV27 few . CASSFQGGTEAFF TGTGCCAGCAGTTTCCAGGGTGGCACTGAAGCTTTCTTT
TRBJ2-5 TRBV2 . . CASRLGETQYF TGTGCCAGCAGGCTCGGAGAGACCCAGTACTTC
TRBJ1-1 TRBV6-5 few . CASSYRGGTEAFF TGTGCCAGCAGTTATCGGGGTGGCACTGAAGCTTTCTTT
TRBJ1-5 TRBV7-9 . . CASSFDIQGNQPQHF TGTGCCAGCAGCTTTGATATACAGGGCAATCAGCCCCAGCATTTT
TRBJ1-4 TRBV24-1 . . CATPWGGRDGKLFF TGTGCCACCCCGTGGGGGGGGAGAGATGGAAAACTGTTTTTT
TRBJ2-1 TRBV7-2 . TRBD2 CASSLTRLAGTYNEQFF TGTGCCAGCAGCTTAACCAGACTAGCGGGGACCTACAATGAGCAGTTCTTC
TRBJ2-3 TRBV19 . . CASSIDGVRGDTQYF TGTGCCAGTAGTATAGACGGTGTGCGGGGAGATACGCAGTATTTT
TRBJ1-3 TRBV30 . . CAWSEGTRSGNTIYF TGTGCCTGGAGTGAGGGGACACGCTCTGGAAACACCATATATTTT
TRBJ1-5 TRBV2 . . CASSRGDTSNQPQHF TGTGCCAGCAGCAGAGGGGACACTAGCAATCAGCCCCAGCATTTT
TRBJ1-6 TRBV6-5 . . CASSYSAGEGSPLHF TGTGCCAGCAGTTACTCGGCAGGGGAGGGTTCACCCCTCCACTTT
TRBJ2-3 TRBV29-1 . . CSVAGARVDTQYF TGCAGCGTGGCAGGGGCGAGGGTCGATACGCAGTATTTT
TRBJ1-6 TRBV5-6 . TRBD1 CASSAAGGQVHSPLHF TGTGCCAGCAGCGCCGCAGGGGGCCAGGTTCATTCACCCCTCCACTTT
TRBJ1-6 TRBV5-4 . TRBD1 CASSLGTGGNSPLHF TGTGCCAGCAGCTTAGGGACAGGGGGCAATTCACCCCTCCACTTT
TRBJ1-1 TRBV18 . . CASSPGLTVNTEAFF TGTGCCAGCTCTCCCGGGTTAACTGTGAACACTGAAGCTTTCTTT
TRBJ1-2 TRBV11-1 . . CASSFQGIGYTF TGTGCCAGCAGCTTCCAGGGGATCGGCTACACCTTC
TRBJ2-2 TRBV7-8 . . CASSLRWELFF TGTGCCAGCAGCCTCCGTTGGGAGCTGTTTTTT
TRBJ1-5 TRBV2 . . CASGIGGNQPQHF TGTGCCAGCGGTATCGGGGGCAATCAGCCCCAGCATTTT
TRBJ1-1 TRBV5-4 . TRBD1 CASRRDRGEWTEAFF TGTGCCAGCAGACGGGACAGGGGAGAGTGGACTGAAGCTTTCTTT
TRBJ1-6 TRBV5-1 . TRBD1 CASSLAGQGGYNSPLHF TGCGCCAGCAGCTTGGCAGGACAGGGGGGCTATAATTCACCCCTCCACTTT
TRBJ2-3 TRBV7-9 . . CATGTTSTDTQYF TGTGCCACCGGGACAACTAGCACAGATACGCAGTATTTT
TRBJ2-3 TRBV19 once . CASTVGDTQYF TGTGCCAGTACCGTCGGTGATACGCAGTATTTT
TRBJ1-2 TRBV5-4 . . CASSLGQLYGYTF TGTGCCAGCAGCTTGGGACAGCTATATGGCTACACCTTC
TRBJ2-5 TRBV9 once . CASSVDEGVAETQYF TGTGCCAGCAGCGTAGATGAGGGGGTGGCAGAGACCCAGTACTTC
TRBJ1-1 TRBV6-1 . TRBD1 CANRQGPSSTEAFF TGTGCCAACAGACAGGGGCCCTCCAGCACTGAAGCTTTCTTT
TRBJ1-1 TRBV6-5 . . CASSYSSLNTEAFF TGTGCCAGCAGTTACTCCTCCCTGAACACTGAAGCTTTCTTT